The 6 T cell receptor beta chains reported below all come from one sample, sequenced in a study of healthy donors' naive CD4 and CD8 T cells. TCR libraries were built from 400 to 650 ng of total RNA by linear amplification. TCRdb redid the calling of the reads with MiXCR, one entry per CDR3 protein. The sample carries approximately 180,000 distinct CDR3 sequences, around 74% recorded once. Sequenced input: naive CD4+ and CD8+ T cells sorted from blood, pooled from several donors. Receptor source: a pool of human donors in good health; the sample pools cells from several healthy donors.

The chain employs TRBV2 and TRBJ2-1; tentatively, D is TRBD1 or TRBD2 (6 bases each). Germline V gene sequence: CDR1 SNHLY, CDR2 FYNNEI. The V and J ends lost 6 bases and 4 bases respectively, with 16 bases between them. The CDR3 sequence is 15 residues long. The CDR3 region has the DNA TGTGCCAGCAGCGGGGGCGGGACTCTATACAATGAGCAGTTCTTC. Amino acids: CASSGGGTLYNEQFF.

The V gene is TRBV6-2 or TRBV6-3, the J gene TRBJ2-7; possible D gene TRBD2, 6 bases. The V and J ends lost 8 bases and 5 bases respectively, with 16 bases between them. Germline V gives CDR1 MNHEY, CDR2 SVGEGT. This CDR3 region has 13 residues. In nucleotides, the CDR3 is TGTGCCAGCTCTGGAGGGGCTGTCCACGAGCAGTACTTC. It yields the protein CASSGGAVHEQYF.

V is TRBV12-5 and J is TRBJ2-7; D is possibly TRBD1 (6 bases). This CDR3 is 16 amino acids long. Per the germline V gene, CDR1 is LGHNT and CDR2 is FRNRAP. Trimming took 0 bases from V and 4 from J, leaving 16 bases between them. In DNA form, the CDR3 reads TGTGCTAGTGGTTTGGTACTTACTCAGGGGCAGTACGAGCAGTACTTC. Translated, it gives CASGLVLTQGQYEQYF.

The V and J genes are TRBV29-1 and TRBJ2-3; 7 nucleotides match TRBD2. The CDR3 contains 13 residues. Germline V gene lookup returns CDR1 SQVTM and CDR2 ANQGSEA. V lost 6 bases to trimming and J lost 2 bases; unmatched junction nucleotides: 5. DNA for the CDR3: TGCAGCGTCGGAGCGGGGAACACAGATACGCAGTATTTT. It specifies CSVGAGNTDTQYF.

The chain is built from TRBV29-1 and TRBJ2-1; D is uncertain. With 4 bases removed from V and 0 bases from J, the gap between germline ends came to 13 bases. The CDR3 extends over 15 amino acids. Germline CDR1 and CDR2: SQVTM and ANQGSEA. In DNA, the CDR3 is TGCAGCGTTGGTTCGCGTCCTAGCTCCTACAATGAGCAGTTCTTC. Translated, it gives CSVGSRPSSYNEQFF.

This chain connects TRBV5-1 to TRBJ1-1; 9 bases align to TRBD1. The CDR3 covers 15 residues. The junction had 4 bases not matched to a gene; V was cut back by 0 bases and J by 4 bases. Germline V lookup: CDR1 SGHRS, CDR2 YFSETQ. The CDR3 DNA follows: TGCGCCAGCAGCTTGGTTGGACAGGGGCGCACTGAAGCTTTCTTT. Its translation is CASSLVGQGRTEAFF.